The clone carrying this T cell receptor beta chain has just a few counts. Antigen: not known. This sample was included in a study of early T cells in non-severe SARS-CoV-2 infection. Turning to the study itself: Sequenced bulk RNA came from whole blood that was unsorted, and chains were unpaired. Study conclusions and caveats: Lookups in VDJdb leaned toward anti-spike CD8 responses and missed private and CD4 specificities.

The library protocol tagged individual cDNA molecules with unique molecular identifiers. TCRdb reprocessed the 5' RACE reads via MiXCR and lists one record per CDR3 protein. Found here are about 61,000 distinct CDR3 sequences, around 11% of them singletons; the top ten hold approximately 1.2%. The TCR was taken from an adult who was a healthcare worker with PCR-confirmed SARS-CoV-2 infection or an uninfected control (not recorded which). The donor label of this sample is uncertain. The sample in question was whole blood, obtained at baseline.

This CDR3 is CASSFPSLGQGSDTQYF. In DNA form, the CDR3 reads TGTGCCAGCAGCTTTCCTAGTTTGGGACAGGGGTCAGATACGCAGTATTTT. This sequence joins TRBV7-9 and TRBJ2-3, with 10 positions matching TRBD1. This CDR3 comprises 17 residues. Germline CDR1 is SEHNR and CDR2 is FQNEAQ (reference sequence). V was clipped by 3 bases and J by 4 bases; unmatched bases: 10.